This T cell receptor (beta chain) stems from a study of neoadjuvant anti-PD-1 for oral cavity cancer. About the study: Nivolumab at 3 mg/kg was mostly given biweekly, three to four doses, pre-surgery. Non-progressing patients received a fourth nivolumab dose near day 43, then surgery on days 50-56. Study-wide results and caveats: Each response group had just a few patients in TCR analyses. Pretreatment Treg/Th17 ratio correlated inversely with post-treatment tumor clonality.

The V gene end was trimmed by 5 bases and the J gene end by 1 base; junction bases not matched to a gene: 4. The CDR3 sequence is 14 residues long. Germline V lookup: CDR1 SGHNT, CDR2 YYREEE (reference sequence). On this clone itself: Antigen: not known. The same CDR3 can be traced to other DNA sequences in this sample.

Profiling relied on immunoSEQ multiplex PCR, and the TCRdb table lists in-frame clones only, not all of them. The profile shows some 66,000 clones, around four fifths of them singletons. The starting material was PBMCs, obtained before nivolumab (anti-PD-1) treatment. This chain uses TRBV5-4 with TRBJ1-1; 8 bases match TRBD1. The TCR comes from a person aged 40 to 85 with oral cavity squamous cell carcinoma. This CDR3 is CASRPDRANTEAFF. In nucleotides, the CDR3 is TGTGCCAGCAGGCCGGACAGGGCGAACACTGAAGCTTTCTTT.